Listed below are T cell receptor beta chains from one sample, sequenced in a study of immune heterogeneity within non-small cell lung tumors. TCRdb reanalysed the multiplex PCR reads using MiXCR and keeps one entry per CDR3 protein. The data contain 13,000 or so distinct CDR3 sequences, under 30% of them singletons. Sequencing was done on a sample of lung tumor tissue. Source of these receptors: a man between 50 and 59 years old with non-small cell lung cancer. Each CDR3 is given with its conserved first and last residue. D genes are given only for firm matches. The size entry is marked missing in some rows and otherwise reads once, few, many or a size class.

TRBV28	many	.	TRBJ1-5	CASSFLGDAGGQPQHF	TGTGCCAGCAGTTTTTTGGGGGACGCGGGGGGTCAGCCCCAGCATTTT
TRBV4-2	.	TRBD2	TRBJ2-3	CASSPGTSGRGDTQYF	TGTGCCAGCAGCCCAGGAACTAGCGGGAGAGGAGATACGCAGTATTTT
TRBV24-1	many	.	TRBJ1-3	CATKAGHSGNTIYF	TGTGCCACCAAGGCAGGGCACTCTGGAAACACCATATATTTT
TRBV9	many	.	TRBJ2-6	CASSVEGVVFSGANVLTF	TGTGCCAGCAGCGTAGAGGGGGTTGTGTTTTCTGGGGCCAACGTCCTGACTTTC
TRBV9	.	.	TRBJ2-2	CASSMRQAELFF	TGTGCCAGCAGCATGAGACAGGCCGAGCTGTTTTTT
TRBV20-1	many	.	TRBJ1-3	CSARHGQHSGNTIYF	TGCAGTGCTAGACACGGACAGCACTCTGGAAACACCATATATTTT
TRBV7-2	few	TRBD1	TRBJ1-1	CASSLVSGTGATEAFF	TGTGCCAGCAGCTTAGTTTCCGGGACAGGGGCGACTGAAGCTTTCTTT
TRBV10-2	many	TRBD1	TRBJ1-1	CASSESDRGGTEAFF	TGCGCCAGCAGTGAGTCGGACAGGGGTGGAACTGAAGCTTTCTTT
TRBV6-6	many	.	TRBJ1-2	CASSYFGRDSPVHGYTF	TGTGCCAGCAGTTACTTTGGGAGAGACAGCCCTGTTCATGGCTACACCTTC
TRBV7-8	many	.	TRBJ2-2	CASSLTGPSGELFF	TGTGCCAGCAGCTTAACCGGGCCATCCGGGGAGCTGTTTTTT
TRBV3-1	many	.	TRBJ1-5	CASAPTGRAQPQHF	TGTGCCAGCGCCCCTACAGGGAGAGCTCAGCCCCAGCATTTT
TRBV30	many	.	TRBJ2-7	CAWSRTEVYEQYF	TGTGCCTGGTCCCGGACAGAGGTGTACGAGCAGTACTTC
TRBV27	many	.	TRBJ1-1	CASSFGQGGNEAFF	TGTGCCAGCAGTTTCGGGCAGGGCGGGAATGAAGCTTTCTTT
TRBV5-1	many	.	TRBJ1-1	CASSLAPEGNTEAFF	TGCGCCAGCAGCTTGGCGCCAGAAGGGAACACTGAAGCTTTCTTT
TRBV7-8	medium-sized	.	TRBJ1-2	CASSPGGGRGYGYTF	TGTGCCAGCAGCCCCGGAGGAGGGAGAGGCTATGGCTACACCTTC
TRBV29-1	.	.	TRBJ1-2	CSVARQINYGYTF	TGCAGCGTTGCGAGACAGATCAACTATGGCTACACCTTC
TRBV6-1	medium-sized	TRBD1	TRBJ1-4	CASTFEAGGSGEKLFF	TGTGCCAGCACCTTCGAGGCAGGGGGCTCCGGGGAAAAACTGTTTTTT
TRBV6-1	many	.	TRBJ1-5	CASSWDGVNQPQHF	TGTGCCAGCAGTTGGGACGGCGTGAATCAGCCCCAGCATTTT
TRBV18	medium-sized	.	TRBJ2-2	CASSRPDTGELFF	TGTGCCAGCTCACGTCCAGACACCGGGGAGCTGTTTTTT
TRBV27	many	.	TRBJ1-4	CASSSFGVTNEKLFF	TGTGCCAGCAGTTCCTTCGGGGTGACTAATGAAAAACTGTTTTTT
TRBV6-6	many	.	TRBJ1-6	CASSYSAQGSPLHF	TGTGCCAGCAGTTACTCTGCACAGGGTTCACCCCTCCACTTT
TRBV19	many	TRBD1	TRBJ2-7	CASSIGGRGPVEQYF	TGTGCCAGTAGTATAGGAGGCAGGGGGCCGGTCGAGCAGTACTTC
TRBV30	few	.	TRBJ2-3	CAWSTGGGRAYF	TGTGCCTGGAGCACAGGCGGGGGCAGAGCGTATTTT